One sample yielded the 7 T cell receptor beta chains listed below, sequenced in a study of T cell responses to AZD1222 COVID-19 vaccine (dated by TCRdb to 2020 to 2022). Reading the label with the study, this specimen's time point is: baseline before first vaccination. Library generation was performed with the immunoSEQ multiplex PCR assay. Entries here come from immuneACCESS through TCRdb and include only in-frame sequences with V and J called. Some clones fail to appear in such tables; in the studies checked, an unresolved V gene covers under half of the shortfall, and the cause of the remainder is unknown. The sample records almost 65,000 clones, over 80% of which are singletons. Under 8% of the sample belongs to the ten largest clones. The sequencing used peripheral blood, collected on day 0 of AZD1222 vaccination. Receptor source: an adult in good health.

The rearrangement joins TRBV13 to TRBJ2-2; D is perhaps TRBD1 (5 bases). With 4 bases removed from V and 6 bases from J, the gap between germline ends came to 15 bases. The CDR3 contains 15 residues. CDR1 is PRHDT, CDR2 FYEKMQ, per germline (reference sequence). CDR3 DNA sequence: TGTGCCAGCAGCTCCCTACTAAGGGGCGCCGGGGAGCTGTTTTTT. Protein product: CASSSLLRGAGELFF.

This clone was counted a single time. V gene TRBV21-1 combines with J gene TRBJ2-4; TRBD2 is taken as the D call from the table, unchecked against the DNA. TRBV21-1 is a pseudogene. The CDR3 sequence is 17 residues long. The CDR3 loop reads CASANTPGSEAKNIQYF. Here the CDR3 DNA reads TGTGCCAGCGCGAACACGCCGGGGAGTGAGGCCAAAAACATTCAGTACTTC.

The rearrangement uses TRBV5-1 and TRBJ2-7; 7 bases map to TRBD1. J lost 0 bases, V lost 1 base, and 4 bases had no gene match. From germline, CDR1 is SGHRS and CDR2 YFSETQ. This CDR3 spans 15 amino acids. CDR3 sequence: CASSLQGTASYEQYF. The CDR3 DNA is TGCGCCAGCAGCTTGCAGGGGACAGCCTCCTACGAGCAGTACTTC.

The gene calls are TRBV27 and TRBJ2-5; the match to TRBD2 covers 15 bases. There are 17 residues in the CDR3. CDR1 and CDR2 from the germline V gene are MNHEY and SMNVEV (reference sequence). V shed 5 bases and J 6 bases; nucleotides not matched to a gene: 10. The CDR3 loop is CASSTGLAGGQGKTQYF. CDR3 nucleotides: TGTGCCAGCAGTACCGGACTAGCGGGGGGGCAGGGAAAGACCCAGTACTTC.

The chain uses TRBV27 and TRBJ2-1; D gene unclear. This CDR3 is built from 15 residues. V was clipped by 5 bases and J by 2 bases, with 13 bases between them. Germline V gene data show CDR1 as MNHEY and CDR2 as SMNVEV (reference sequence). CDR3 sequence: CASSPRTPPYNEQFF. CDR3 sequence (DNA): TGTGCCAGCAGTCCGAGGACGCCCCCCTACAATGAGCAGTTCTTC.

The rearrangement joins TRBV11-3 to TRBJ2-2; no clear D. The germline V gene has CDR1 SGHNT and CDR2 YENEEA. The CDR3 covers 14 residues. V was trimmed by 5 bases and J by 6 bases, leaving 13 bases between them. CDR3 protein: CASSPSGIPGELFF. As DNA, the CDR3 is TGTGCCAGCAGCCCCTCCGGTATCCCCGGGGAGCTGTTTTTT.

Here the CDR3 reads CASRGWTGKNIQYF. The CDR3 bases are TGTGCCAGCAGAGGATGGACAGGCAAAAACATTCAGTACTTC. The genes are TRBV5-6 and TRBJ2-4; 7 bases agree with TRBD1. Germline V gives CDR1 SGHDT, CDR2 YYEEEE. The CDR3 is 14 amino acids. Trimming took 5 bases from V and 3 from J; bases not matched to a gene: 5.